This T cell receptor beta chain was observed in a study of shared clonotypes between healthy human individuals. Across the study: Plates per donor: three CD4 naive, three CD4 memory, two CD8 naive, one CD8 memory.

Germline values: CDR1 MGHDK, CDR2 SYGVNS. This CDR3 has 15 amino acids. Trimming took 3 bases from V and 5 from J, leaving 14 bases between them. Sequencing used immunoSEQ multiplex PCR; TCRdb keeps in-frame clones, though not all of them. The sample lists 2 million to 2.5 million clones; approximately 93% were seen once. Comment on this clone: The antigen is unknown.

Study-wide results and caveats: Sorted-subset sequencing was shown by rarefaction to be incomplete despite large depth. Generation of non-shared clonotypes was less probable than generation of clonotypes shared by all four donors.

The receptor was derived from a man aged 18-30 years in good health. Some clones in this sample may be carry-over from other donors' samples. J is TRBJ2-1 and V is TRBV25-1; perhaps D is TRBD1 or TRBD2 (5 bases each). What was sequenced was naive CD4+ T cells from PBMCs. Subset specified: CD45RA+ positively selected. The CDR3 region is CASSDPLGRDNEQFF. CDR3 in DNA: TGTGCCAGCAGTGACCCCCTGGGGCGGGACAATGAGCAGTTCTTC.